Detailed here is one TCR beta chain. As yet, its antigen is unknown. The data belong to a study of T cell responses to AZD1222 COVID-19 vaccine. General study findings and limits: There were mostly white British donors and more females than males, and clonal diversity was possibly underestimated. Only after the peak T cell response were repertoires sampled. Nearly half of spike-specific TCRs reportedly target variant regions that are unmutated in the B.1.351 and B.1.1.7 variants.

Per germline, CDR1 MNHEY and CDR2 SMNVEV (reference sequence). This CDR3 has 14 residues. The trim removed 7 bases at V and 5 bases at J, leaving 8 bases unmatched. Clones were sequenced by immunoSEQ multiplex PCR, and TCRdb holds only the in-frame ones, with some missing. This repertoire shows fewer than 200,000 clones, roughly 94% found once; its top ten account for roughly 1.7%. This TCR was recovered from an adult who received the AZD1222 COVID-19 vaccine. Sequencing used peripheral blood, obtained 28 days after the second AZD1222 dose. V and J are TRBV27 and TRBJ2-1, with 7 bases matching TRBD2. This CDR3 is CASIRTRWDNEQFF. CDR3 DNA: TGTGCCAGCATACGGACTAGGTGGGACAATGAGCAGTTCTTC.